This TCR beta chain originates from a study of OX40 agonist ivuxolimab in advanced cancers. Produced via immunoSEQ multiplex PCR; TCRdb's table is partial and in-frame only. The profile shows tens of thousands of clones, 92% of them singletons. Trimming removed 4 bases from V and 4 bases from J, with 17 bases in between. Germline CDR1 and CDR2: SGHRS and YFSETQ. The CDR3 is 15 amino acids. This clone was counted between two and nine times. This receptor was obtained from an adult with an advanced solid tumor such as melanoma, head and neck, liver or kidney cancer. The sample was CD4+ or CD8+ T cells sorted from blood, taken in a trial of the OX40 agonist ivuxolimab. The genes are TRBV5-1 and TRBJ1-1; D is possibly TRBD1 (6 bases). Written as DNA, the CDR3 is TGCGCCAGCAGCCTACTTCCCGAGGGGGGCACTGAAGCTTTCTTT. Its protein product is CASSLLPEGGTEAFF.